This T cell receptor beta chain comes out of a study of T cell responses to AZD1222 COVID-19 vaccine. CDR3 length: 15 residues. J lost 9 bases, V lost 2 bases, and 4 bases had no gene match. The V gene's germline CDR1 is WSHSY and CDR2 SAAADI. On this clone itself: Its antigen is as yet unknown.

TCRdb's copy holds only in-frame clones and misses some; the assay was immunoSEQ multiplex PCR. Found here are about 120,000 clones, around nine tenths of them singletons; the top ten hold 2.5% to 3%. Whole-study results and caveats: Following two doses of AZD1222, Spike-specific TCR breadth and depth rose. In a largely white British group with more females than males, clonal diversity was possibly underestimated. Seropositive status at baseline applied to only five or six AZD1222 recipients.

Specimen: peripheral blood, collected on day 0 of AZD1222 vaccination. The clonotype originates from an adult in good health. The chain links TRBV10-2 to TRBJ2-1, with TRBD2 matching 13 bases. As DNA, the CDR3 is TGCGCCAGCAGTGAGGGACTAGCGGGGGCTTTTGAGCAGTTCTTC. This encodes CASSEGLAGAFEQFF.